This T cell receptor (beta chain) was captured by sequencing in a study of T-cell reconstitution after alpha-beta-depleted transplantation in children. Preparation of the TCRbeta library was carried out with unique molecular identifiers. TCRdb processed the PCR reads anew with MiXCR; each CDR3 protein has one entry. Of some 550,000 distinct CDR3 sequences in the sample, about 21% were seen once. Looked up from germline, CDR1 is SQVTM and CDR2 is ANQGSEA. The CDR3 runs 13 residues. The V gene lost 7 bases and the J gene lost 3 bases, with 13 bases spanning the gap. This rearrangement joins TRBV29-1 to TRBJ2-1; possibly TRBD2 for D (6 bases). The specimen was PBMCs, mostly from graft donor cells, collected 360 days after TCRalphabeta/CD19-depleted stem cell transplant. The sequence came from a boy less than two years old who had a stem cell transplant for acute myeloid leukemia, so the T cells may come from the graft donor. Here the CDR3 DNA reads TGCAGCGCCCGCGGGATCGACTACAATGAGCAGTTCTTC. Translated, it gives CSARGIDYNEQFF.